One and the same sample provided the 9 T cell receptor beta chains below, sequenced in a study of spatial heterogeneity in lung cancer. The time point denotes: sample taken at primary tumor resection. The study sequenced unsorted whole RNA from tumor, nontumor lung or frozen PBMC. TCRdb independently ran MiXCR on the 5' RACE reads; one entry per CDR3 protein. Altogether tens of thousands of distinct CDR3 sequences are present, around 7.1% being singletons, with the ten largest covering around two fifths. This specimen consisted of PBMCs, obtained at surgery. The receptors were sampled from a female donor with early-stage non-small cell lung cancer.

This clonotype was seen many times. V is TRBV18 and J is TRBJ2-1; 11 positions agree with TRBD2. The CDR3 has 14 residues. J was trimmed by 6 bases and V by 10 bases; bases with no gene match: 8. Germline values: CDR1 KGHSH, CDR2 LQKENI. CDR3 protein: CATVGTSGINEQFF. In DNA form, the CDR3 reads TGTGCCACCGTAGGGACTAGCGGTATCAATGAGCAGTTCTTC.

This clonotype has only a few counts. The CDR3 nucleotides read TGCAGTGCTAGAGGTCAGACAGGGGATAATTCACCCCTCCACTTT. It codes for CSARGQTGDNSPLHF. This chain uses TRBV20-1 with TRBJ1-6, with 8 nucleotides matching TRBD1. This CDR3 spans 15 amino acids. Germline V CDR1 and CDR2: DFQATT, SNEGSKA (reference sequence). The trim removed 1 base at V and 5 bases at J, leaving 4 bases unmatched.

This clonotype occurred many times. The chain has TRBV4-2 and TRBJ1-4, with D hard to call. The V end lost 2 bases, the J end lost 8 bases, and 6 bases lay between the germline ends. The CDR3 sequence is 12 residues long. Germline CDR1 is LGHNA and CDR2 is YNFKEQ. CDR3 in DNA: TGTGCCAGCAGCCAATCCACAGAAAAACTGTTTTTT. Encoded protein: CASSQSTEKLFF.

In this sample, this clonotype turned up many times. The CDR3 loop is CASSYPGPPADTQYF. In nucleotides, the CDR3 is TGTGCCAGCTCATACCCGGGACCTCCAGCAGATACGCAGTATTTT. The chain joins TRBV18 to TRBJ2-3; D tentatively reads TRBD1 or TRBD2 (5 bases each). Trimming took 5 bases from V and 4 from J, leaving 16 bases between them. Germline values: CDR1 KGHSH, CDR2 LQKENI. This CDR3 is 15 amino acids long.

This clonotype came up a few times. CDR3 nucleotide sequence: TGCAGTGCTAGGAGGAGGCTCCGGGACAGCGGGAACACTGAAGCTTTCTTT. Translated: CSARRRLRDSGNTEAFF. The genes are TRBV20-1 and TRBJ1-1; TRBD1 agrees at 7 bases. The trim removed 3 bases at V and 1 base at J, leaving 14 bases unmatched. The germline CDR1 and CDR2 sequences are DFQATT and SNEGSKA (reference sequence). The CDR3 contains 17 residues.

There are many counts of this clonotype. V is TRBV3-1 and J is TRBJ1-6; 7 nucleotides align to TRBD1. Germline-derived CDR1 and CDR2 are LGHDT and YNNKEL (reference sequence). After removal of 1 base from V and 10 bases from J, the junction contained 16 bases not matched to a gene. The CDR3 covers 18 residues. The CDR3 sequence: CASSQARERGGFSSPLHF. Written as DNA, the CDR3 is TGTGCCAGCAGCCAAGCCCGAGAGAGAGGGGGCTTTTCGTCACCCCTCCACTTT.

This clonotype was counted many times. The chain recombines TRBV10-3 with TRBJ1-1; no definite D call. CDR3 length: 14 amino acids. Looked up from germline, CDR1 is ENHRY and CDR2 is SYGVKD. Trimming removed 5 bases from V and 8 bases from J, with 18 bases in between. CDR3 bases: TGTGCCATCAGTTGGGAGGGTATCCCTTCGGAAGCTTTCTTT. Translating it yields CAISWEGIPSEAFF.

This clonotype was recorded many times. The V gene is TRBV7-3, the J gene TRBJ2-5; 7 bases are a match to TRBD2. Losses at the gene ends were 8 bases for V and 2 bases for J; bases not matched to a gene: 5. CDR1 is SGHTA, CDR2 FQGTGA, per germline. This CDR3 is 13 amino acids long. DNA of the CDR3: TGTGCCAGCGCCGCTAGCGGACAAGAGACCCAGTACTTC. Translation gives CASAASGQETQYF.

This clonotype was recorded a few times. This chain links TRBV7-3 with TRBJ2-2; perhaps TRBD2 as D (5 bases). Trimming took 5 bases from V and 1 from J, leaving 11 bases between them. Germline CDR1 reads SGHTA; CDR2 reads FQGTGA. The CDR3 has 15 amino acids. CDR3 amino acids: CASSPNRGNTGELFF. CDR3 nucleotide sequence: TGTGCCAGCAGCCCCAACCGGGGGAACACCGGGGAGCTGTTTTTT.